A single sample gave rise to the 9 T cell receptor beta chains below, sequenced in a study of control samples from healthy donors and cancer patients. Clones were sequenced by immunoSEQ multiplex PCR, and TCRdb holds only the in-frame ones, with some missing. The sample has 90,000 to 100,000 clones, around 82% seen once; the top ten hold 2% to 2.5%. The sequenced material came from blood. The receptors were sampled from a man aged 60 to 69 in good health.

The genes are TRBV2 and TRBJ1-5; D is uncertain. In germline, CDR1 is SNHLY, CDR2 FYNNEI. V gave up 2 bases and J gave up 4 bases, with 9 bases separating them. The CDR3 runs to 14 residues. The CDR3 bases are TGTGCCAGCAGTGAACTGGCAGAAAATCAGCCCCAGCATTTT. It yields the protein CASSELAENQPQHF.

This clone showed up just a few times. The CDR3 nucleotides read TGTGCCAGCAGTGACAGCCACGAGCAGTACTTC. It encodes CASSDSHEQYF. The V call is TRBV25-1, the J call TRBJ2-7, with unresolved D. The ends were cut back, 3 bases at V and 5 bases at J, with 5 bases in the middle. This CDR3 has 11 amino acids. CDR1 MGHDK and CDR2 SYGVNS come from the germline V gene.

CDR3 protein: CASSLRGGLRNEQFF. CDR3 DNA: TGTGCCAGCAGCTTGCGGGGGGGCCTAAGAAATGAGCAGTTCTTC. This chain joins TRBV5-4 and TRBJ2-1; TRBD2 agrees at 8 bases. The germline V gene encodes CDR1 SGHNT and CDR2 YYREEE (reference sequence). There are 15 residues in the CDR3. J lost 7 bases, V lost 1 base, and 7 bases had no gene match.

The rearrangement links TRBV12-3 or TRBV12-4 to TRBJ1-2; no clear D. V was clipped by 1 base and J by 4 bases, with 7 bases between them. The CDR3 length is 13 residues. The CDR3 sequence is CASSLEGSYGYTF. For the CDR3, the DNA is TGTGCCAGCAGTTTAGAGGGAAGCTATGGCTACACCTTC.

The genes are TRBV19 and TRBJ1-6, with TRBD1 matching over 10 bases. The CDR3 loop spans 15 amino acids. V dropped 5 bases and J dropped 13; count of bases not matched to a gene: 11. Germline V gene data show CDR1 as LNHDA and CDR2 as SQIVND (reference sequence). CDR3 sequence reads: CASSSGQGTSIPLHF. The CDR3 coding sequence is TGTGCCAGTAGTTCGGGACAGGGGACTTCCATCCCCCTCCACTTT. The whole variable domain, remainder taken from reference TRBV19 and TRBJ1-6, is DGGITQSPKYLFRKEGQNVTLSCEQNLNHDAMYWYRQDPGQGLRLIYYSQIVNDFQKGDIAEGYSVSREKKESFPLTVTSAQKNPTAFYLCASSSGQGTSIPLHFGNGTRLTVT.

This clone was seen just once. This chain connects TRBV6-5 to TRBJ1-3, with 10 bases identical to TRBD1. The CDR3 length is 15 residues. The ends lost 6 bases at V and 3 bases at J; junction bases unmatched: 5. Germline V gene data show CDR1 as MNHEY and CDR2 as SVGAGI. The CDR3 protein is CASSRDRGSGNTIYF. The CDR3 nucleotides are TGTGCCAGCAGCCGGGACAGGGGAAGTGGAAACACCATATATTTT.

The gene calls are TRBV29-1 and TRBJ2-1, with D maybe TRBD1 (6 bases). Trimming pared 5 bases from V and 0 bases from J, leaving 8 bases between. The germline CDR1 and CDR2 sequences are SQVTM and ANQGSEA. The CDR3 is 13 residues long. The CDR3, as DNA: TGCAGCGTTTGGACAGACTCCTACAATGAGCAGTTCTTC. It codes for CSVWTDSYNEQFF.

This clone was counted once. The chain recombines TRBV30 with TRBJ2-7; a weak D match, TRBD2 (5 bases). The CDR3 consists of 13 residues. The ends were cut back, 1 base at V and 2 bases at J, with 9 bases in the middle. CDR1 is GTSNPN and CDR2 is SVGIG in the germline V gene (reference sequence). Written as DNA, the CDR3 is TGTGCCTGGAGTGCCGGGGAAGCCTACGAGCAGTACTTC. Translation: CAWSAGEAYEQYF.

V gene TRBV28 combines with J gene TRBJ1-1; 9 bases agree with TRBD1. This CDR3 has 14 amino acids. Germline V gives CDR1 MDHEN, CDR2 SYDVKM. V lost 4 bases to trimming and J lost 4 bases; unmatched junction nucleotides: 4. Here the CDR3 reads CASSWGQGSTEAFF. The DNA of the CDR3 is TGTGCCAGCAGTTGGGGACAGGGAAGCACTGAAGCTTTCTTT.